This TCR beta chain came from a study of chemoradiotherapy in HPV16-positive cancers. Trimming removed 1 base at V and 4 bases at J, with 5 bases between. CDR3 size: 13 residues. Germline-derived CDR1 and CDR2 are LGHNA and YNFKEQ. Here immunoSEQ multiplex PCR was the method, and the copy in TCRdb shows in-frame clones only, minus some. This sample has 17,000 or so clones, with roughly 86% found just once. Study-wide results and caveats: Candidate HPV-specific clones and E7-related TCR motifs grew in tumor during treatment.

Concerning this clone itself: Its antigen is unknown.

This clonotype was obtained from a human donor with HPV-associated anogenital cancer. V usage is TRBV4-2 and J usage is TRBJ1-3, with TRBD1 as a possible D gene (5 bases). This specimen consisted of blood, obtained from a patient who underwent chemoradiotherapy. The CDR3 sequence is CASSQGQGNTIYF. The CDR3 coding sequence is TGTGCCAGCAGCCAAGGACAGGGAAACACCATATATTTT.